This paragraph reports one T cell receptor (beta chain). Its specificity is not known. Germline V lookup: CDR1 DFQATT, CDR2 SNEGSKA (reference sequence). The CDR3 runs to 14 residues. The V and J ends lost 4 bases and 6 bases, in that order; junction bases with no gene match: 9. This record belongs to a study of T cells after yellow fever vaccination. Study-wide points: Post-booster repertoires again held most primary-vaccination clones (roughly 95% CD4, about 88% CD8). Researchers noted that a small share of clonotypes showed up in both CD4 and CD8 compartments. Weaker overall was a secondary response that nonetheless peaked faster, on day 5 versus 15.

TCR cDNA was made by 5'RACE template switching, adding a universal primer site and UMIs. Via MiXCR, TCRdb re-called the 5' RACE reads, giving one row per CDR3 protein. The sample carries some 670,000 distinct CDR3 sequences, approximately 13% recorded once. The source of this sequence is a man younger than 45 who received the YFV17D yellow fever vaccine. The sample was PBMCs, taken on the day of the yellow fever booster vaccination. The chain carries TRBV20-1 and TRBJ2-3, with 8 nucleotides matching TRBD2. CDR3 residues: CSAMPAGEGDTQYF. The CDR3 nucleotides read TGCAGTGCTATGCCAGCGGGAGAGGGGGATACGCAGTATTTT.